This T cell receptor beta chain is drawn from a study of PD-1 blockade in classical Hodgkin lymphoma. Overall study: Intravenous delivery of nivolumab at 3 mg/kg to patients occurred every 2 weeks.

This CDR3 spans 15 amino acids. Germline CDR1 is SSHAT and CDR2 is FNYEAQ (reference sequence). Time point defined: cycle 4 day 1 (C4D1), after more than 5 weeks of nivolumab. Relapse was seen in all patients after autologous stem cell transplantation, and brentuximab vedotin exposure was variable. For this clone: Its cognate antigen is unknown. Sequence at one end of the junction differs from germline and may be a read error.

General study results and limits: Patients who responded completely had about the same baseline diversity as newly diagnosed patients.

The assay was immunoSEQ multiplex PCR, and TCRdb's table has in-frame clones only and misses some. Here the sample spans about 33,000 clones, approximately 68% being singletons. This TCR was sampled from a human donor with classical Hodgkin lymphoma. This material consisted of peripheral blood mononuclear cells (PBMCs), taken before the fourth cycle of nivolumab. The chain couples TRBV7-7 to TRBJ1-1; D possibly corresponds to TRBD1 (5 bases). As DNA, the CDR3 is TGTGCTAGCAGCTCCCGGATAACCAGGGCTCGTGAAGCTTTCTTT. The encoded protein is CASSSRITRAREAFF. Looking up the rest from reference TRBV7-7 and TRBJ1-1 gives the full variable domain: GAGVSQSPRYKVTKRGQDVTLRCDPISSHATLYWYQQALGQGPEFLTYFNYEAQPDKSGLPSDRFSAERPEGSISTLTIQRTEQRDSAMYRCASSSRITRAREAFFGQGTRLTVV.